This T cell receptor (beta chain) originates from a study of blood T cell repertoires in COVID-19 (dated by TCRdb to 2020 to 2022). With respect to the entire study: The collaborator samples originated in the United States, Italy and Spain and spanned the acute and convalescent phases of COVID-19. Samples came from the ongoing ImmuneRACE study (first 160 participants) plus 1,254 subjects from 6 global collaborators. Where available, HLA class I and class II types were taken from metadata supplied by the sample provider and were not determined by assay-based typing. Sample metadata almost always included a de-identified subject ID, COVID-19 status, age in years and sex. The repertoires were made available in a free public database intended to serve as a resource for research on the immune response to SARS-CoV-2. Subjects who had been exposed to COVID-19, were actively infected with it, or had recovered from it provided the deeply sampled blood TCRbeta repertoires that made up the dataset. The prospective study material was composed of cDNA or gDNA derived from T cells, B-cell-depleted T cells, or PBMCs.

As regards this clone: Its specific antigen is unknown. Base qualities are not provided; no much larger clone lies one nucleotide away.

Participants in the prospective study were aged roughly 18 to 100 years, lived in more than 20 United States geographic areas, and enrolled through a virtual design. In the prospective study, participants were assigned to cohorts based on the clinical history participants reported in a screening survey and a study questionnaire. For ImmuneRACE Cohort 3, a participant was defined as recovered based on two consecutive negative NP/OP PCR tests, clearance by a healthcare professional, or resolution of symptoms. In the prospective study, whole blood, serum and a nasopharyngeal or oropharyngeal swab were collected from each participant by mobile phlebotomists. Additional blood draws and questionnaires over an approximately two-month period could optionally be provided by prospective study participants. Before DNA extraction, blood samples from the prospective study were shipped at room temperature or frozen.

General study outcomes and caveats: Clinical and demographic metadata were provided uncurated, with the amount varying by source and participant.

Its CDR3 holds 17 amino acids, cysteine through phenylalanine. The only DNA kept is the CDR3, 51 bases in frame from the first base. CDR1 and CDR2, per the germline V gene, are MNHNS and SASEGT. Trimming takes 2 bases off V and 2 bases off J; junction bases not matched to a gene: 6. TCRbeta CDR3 regions were amplified from genomic DNA by means of the immunoSEQ Assay, a bias-controlled multiplex PCR. The source study handled its data this way. The number of nucleated cells in each sample was estimated by amplification of reference gene primers within the assay. To quantify the absolute abundance of each unique TCRbeta CDR3 rearrangement, sequence reads were collapsed and filtered. For each sample, productive Simpson clonality was calculated as the square root of Simpson's diversity index over productive rearrangements. In TCRdb, the immuneACCESS table is reduced to in-frame sequences with V and J assigned. These tables do not hold every clone; where another copy was compared, an unresolved V gene accounts for under half, and the others remain unexplained. V and J calls and clone size are copied from that table; D and trimming were computed from the DNA. The sample contains approximately 100,000 clones, roughly 85% of them found a single time. The ten largest clonotypes hold less than 3.5% of the sample.

The sequenced sample was PBMCs or T cells enriched from blood (not recorded which). In this chain, TRBV6-1 is recombined with TRBJ1-2, and 12 bases in between align with TRBD1. The sequence came from a woman aged 45-65 years who had recovered from COVID-19. In nucleotides, the sequence is TGTGCCAGCAGTGAAAGAGGCGGGACAGGGGGCAACTATGGCTACACCTTC. This yields the protein CASSERGGTGGNYGYTF.